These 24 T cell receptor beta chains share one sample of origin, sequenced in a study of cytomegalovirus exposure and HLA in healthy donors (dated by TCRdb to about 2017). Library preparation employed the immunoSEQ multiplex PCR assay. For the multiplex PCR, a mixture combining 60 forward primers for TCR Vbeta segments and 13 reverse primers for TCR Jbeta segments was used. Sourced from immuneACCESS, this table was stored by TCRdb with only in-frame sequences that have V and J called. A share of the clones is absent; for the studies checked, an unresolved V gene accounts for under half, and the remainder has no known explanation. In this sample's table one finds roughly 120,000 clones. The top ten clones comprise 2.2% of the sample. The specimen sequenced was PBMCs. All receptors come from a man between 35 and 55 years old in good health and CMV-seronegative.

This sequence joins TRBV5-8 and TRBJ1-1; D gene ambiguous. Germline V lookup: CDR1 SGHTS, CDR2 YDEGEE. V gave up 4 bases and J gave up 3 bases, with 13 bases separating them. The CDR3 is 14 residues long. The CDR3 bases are TGTGCCAGCAGCAGGGAGCCGAGAGACACTGAAGCTTTCTTT. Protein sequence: CASSREPRDTEAFF.

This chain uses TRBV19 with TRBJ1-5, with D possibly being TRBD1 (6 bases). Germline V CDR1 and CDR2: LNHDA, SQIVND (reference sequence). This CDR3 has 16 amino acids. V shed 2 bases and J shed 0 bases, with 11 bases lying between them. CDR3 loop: CASSIRTELSNQPQHF. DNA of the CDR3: TGTGCCAGTAGTATAAGGACAGAACTTAGCAATCAGCCCCAGCATTTT.

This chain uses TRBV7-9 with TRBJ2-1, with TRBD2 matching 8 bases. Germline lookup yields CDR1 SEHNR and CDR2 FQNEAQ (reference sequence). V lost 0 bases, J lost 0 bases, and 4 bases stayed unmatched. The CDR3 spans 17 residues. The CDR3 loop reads CASSLATSGDSYNEQFF. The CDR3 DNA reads TGTGCCAGCAGCTTAGCTACTAGCGGAGACTCCTACAATGAGCAGTTCTTC.

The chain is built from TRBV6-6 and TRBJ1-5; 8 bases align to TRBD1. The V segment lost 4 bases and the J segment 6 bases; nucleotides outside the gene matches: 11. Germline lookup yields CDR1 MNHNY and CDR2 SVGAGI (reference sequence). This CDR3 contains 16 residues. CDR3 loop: CASSSVGTGLSQPQHF. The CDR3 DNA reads TGTGCCAGCAGTTCTGTAGGGACAGGCTTAAGTCAGCCCCAGCATTTT.

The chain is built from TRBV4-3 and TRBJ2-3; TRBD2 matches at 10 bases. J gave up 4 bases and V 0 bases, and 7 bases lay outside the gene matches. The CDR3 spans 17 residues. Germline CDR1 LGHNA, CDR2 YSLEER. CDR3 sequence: CASSQDPSGSLADTQYF. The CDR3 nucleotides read TGCGCCAGCAGCCAAGACCCTAGCGGGAGTTTAGCAGATACGCAGTATTTT.

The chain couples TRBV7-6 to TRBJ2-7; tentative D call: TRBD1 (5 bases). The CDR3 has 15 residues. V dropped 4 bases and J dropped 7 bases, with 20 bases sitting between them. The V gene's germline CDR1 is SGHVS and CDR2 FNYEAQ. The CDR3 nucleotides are TGTGCCAGCAGCTCCCCTTTTGACAGATCGTGGGAGCAGTACTTC. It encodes CASSSPFDRSWEQYF.

In DNA form, the CDR3 reads TGTGCCAGCAGCTTGGGGGCAAGGATAACGGTGAGCTCTGGAAACACCATATATTTT. As protein: CASSLGARITVSSGNTIYF. V is TRBV5-6 and J is TRBJ1-3; D uncertain. Germline-derived CDR1 and CDR2 are SGHDT and YYEEEE. The CDR3 consists of 19 residues. V gave up 0 bases and J gave up 0 bases, with 19 bases separating them.

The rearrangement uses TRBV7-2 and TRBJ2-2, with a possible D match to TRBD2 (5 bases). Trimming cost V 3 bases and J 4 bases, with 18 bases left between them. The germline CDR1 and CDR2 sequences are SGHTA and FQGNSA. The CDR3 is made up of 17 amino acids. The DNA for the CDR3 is TGTGCCAGCAGCTTGAGTCGGGGTGAGACGGGCACCGGGGAGCTGTTTTTT. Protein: CASSLSRGETGTGELFF.

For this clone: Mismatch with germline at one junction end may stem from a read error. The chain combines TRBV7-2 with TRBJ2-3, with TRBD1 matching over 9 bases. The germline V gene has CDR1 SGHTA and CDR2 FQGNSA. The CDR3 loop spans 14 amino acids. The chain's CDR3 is CASSLPGTGTSWGF. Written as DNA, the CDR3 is TGTGCCAGCAGCCTACCCGGGACAGGGACCTCCTGGGGTTTT.

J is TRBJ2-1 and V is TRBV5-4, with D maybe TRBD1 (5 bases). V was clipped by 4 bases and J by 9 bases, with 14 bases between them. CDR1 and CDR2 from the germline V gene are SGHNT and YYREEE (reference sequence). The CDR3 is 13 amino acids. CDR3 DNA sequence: TGTGCCAGCAGCCCAATCCAGGGATCTGAGCAGTTCTTC. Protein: CASSPIQGSEQFF.

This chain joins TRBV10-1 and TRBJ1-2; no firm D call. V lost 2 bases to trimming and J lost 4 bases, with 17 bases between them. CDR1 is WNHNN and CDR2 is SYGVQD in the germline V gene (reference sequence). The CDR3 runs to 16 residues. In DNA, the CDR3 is TGCGCCAGCAGTGAGGGACGAGGGCGGGGTCTCTATGGCTACACCTTC. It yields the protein CASSEGRGRGLYGYTF.

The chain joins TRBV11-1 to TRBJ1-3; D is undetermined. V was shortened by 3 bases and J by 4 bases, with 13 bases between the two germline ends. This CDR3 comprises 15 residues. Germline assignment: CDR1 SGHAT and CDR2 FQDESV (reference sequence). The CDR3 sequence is CASSLSEWRGNTIYF. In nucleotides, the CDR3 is TGTGCCAGCAGCTTGTCGGAGTGGCGGGGAAACACCATATATTTT.

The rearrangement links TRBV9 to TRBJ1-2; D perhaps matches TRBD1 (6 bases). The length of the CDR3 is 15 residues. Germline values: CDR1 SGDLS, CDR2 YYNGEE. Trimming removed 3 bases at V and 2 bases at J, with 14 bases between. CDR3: CASSEVTGTNYGYTF. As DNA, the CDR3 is TGTGCCAGCAGCGAGGTTACAGGGACCAACTATGGCTACACCTTC.

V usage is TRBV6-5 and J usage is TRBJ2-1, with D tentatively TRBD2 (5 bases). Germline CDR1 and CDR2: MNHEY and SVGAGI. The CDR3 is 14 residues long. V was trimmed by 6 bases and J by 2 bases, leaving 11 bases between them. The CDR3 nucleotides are TGTGCCAGCAGACACGGGGAACCCTACAATGAGCAGTTCTTC. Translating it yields CASRHGEPYNEQFF.

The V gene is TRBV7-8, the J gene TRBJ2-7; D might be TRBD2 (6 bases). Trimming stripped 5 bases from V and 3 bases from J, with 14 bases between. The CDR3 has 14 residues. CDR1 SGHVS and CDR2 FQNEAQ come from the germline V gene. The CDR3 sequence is CASSPDPSVYEQYF. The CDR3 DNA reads TGTGCCAGCAGCCCTGACCCTAGCGTCTACGAGCAGTACTTC. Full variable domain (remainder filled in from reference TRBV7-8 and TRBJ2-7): GAGVSQSPRYKVAKRGQDVALRCDPISGHVSLFWYQQALGQGPEFLTYFQNEAQLDKSGLPSDRFFAERPEGSVSTLKIQRTQQEDSAVYLCASSPDPSVYEQYFGPGTRLTVT.

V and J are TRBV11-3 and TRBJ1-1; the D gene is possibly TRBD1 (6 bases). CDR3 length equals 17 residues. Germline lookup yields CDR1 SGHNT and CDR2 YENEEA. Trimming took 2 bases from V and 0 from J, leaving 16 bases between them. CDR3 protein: CASSLKNQGPMNTEAFF. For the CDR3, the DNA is TGTGCCAGCAGCTTAAAGAATCAGGGGCCGATGAACACTGAAGCTTTCTTT.

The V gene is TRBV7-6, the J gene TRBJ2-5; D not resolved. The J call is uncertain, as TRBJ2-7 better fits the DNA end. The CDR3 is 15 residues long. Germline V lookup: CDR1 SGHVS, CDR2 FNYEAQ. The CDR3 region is CASSLFPRNPYEQYF. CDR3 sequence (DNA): TGTGCCAGCAGCTTATTCCCCCGCAACCCCTACGAGCAGTACTTC.

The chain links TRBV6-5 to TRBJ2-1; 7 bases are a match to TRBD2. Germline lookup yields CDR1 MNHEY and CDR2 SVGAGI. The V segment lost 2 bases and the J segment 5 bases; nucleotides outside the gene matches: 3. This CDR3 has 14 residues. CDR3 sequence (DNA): TGTGCCAGCAGTTACAGGACTAGAAACAATGAGCAGTTCTTC. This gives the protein CASSYRTRNNEQFF.

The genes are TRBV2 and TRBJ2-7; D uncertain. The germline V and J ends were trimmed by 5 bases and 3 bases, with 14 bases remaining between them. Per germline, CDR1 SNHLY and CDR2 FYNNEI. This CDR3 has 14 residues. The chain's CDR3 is CASSPLGPNYEQYF. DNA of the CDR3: TGTGCCAGCAGTCCGCTGGGCCCAAACTACGAGCAGTACTTC.

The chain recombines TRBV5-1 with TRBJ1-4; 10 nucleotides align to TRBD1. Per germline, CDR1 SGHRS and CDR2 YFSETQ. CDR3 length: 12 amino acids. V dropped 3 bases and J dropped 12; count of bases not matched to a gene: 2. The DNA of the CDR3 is TGCGCCAGCAGCTCCGGGACAGGGGAACTGTTTTTT. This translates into CASSSGTGELFF.

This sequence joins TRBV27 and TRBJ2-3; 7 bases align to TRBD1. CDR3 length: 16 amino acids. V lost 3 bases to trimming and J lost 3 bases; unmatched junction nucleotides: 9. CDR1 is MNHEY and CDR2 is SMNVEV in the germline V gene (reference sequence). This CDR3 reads CASSFLPTGATDTQYF. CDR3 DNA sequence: TGTGCCAGCAGTTTCCTCCCCACAGGGGCGACAGATACGCAGTATTTT.

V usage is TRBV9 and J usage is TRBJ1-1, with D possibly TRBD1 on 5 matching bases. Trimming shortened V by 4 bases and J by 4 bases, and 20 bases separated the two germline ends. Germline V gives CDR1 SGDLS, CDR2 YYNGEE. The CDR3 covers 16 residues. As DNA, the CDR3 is TGTGCCAGCAGCCCCCGTTTGCGGGGGTTGGCCACTGAAGCTTTCTTT. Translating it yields CASSPRLRGLATEAFF.

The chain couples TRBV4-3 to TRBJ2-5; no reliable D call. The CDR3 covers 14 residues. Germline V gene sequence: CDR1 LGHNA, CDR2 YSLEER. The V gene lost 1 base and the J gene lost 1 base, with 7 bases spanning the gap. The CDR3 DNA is TGCGCCAGCAGCCAAGGCCCTAGCCAAGAGACCCAGTACTTC. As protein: CASSQGPSQETQYF.

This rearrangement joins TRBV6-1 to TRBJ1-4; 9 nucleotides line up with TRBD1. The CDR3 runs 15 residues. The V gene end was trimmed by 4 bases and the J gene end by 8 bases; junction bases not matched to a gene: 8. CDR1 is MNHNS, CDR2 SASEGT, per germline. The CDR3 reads CASSAGTGRGEKLFF. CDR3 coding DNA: TGTGCCAGCAGTGCCGGGACAGGGAGGGGAGAAAAACTGTTTTTT.